The clone carrying this TCR beta chain is medium-sized by share. V was pared by 5 bases and J by 10 bases, with 11 bases between. Germline V gene sequence: CDR1 SGHTA, CDR2 FQGNSA. The CDR3 extends over 11 amino acids. The data were taken from a study of neoadjuvant anti-PD-1 for oral cavity cancer. Only in-frame clones appear in the TCRdb table, and some are missing; sequencing was by immunoSEQ multiplex PCR. The sample shows just over 6,500 clones, around 50% of them seen only once. The patients had HPV-negative, locally advanced oral cavity squamous cell carcinoma. The starting material was tumor tissue, obtained before nivolumab (anti-PD-1) treatment. The rearrangement joins TRBV7-2 to TRBJ2-5; no clear D. The receptor's source is a person aged 35-79 years with oral cavity squamous cell carcinoma. In nucleotides, the CDR3 is TGTGCCAGCAGCCCTCACTATGGCCAGTACTTC. Amino acid sequence: CASSPHYGQYF.